Given below is one T cell receptor beta chain in context. Its antigen remains unidentified. Trimming removed 8 bases from V and 2 bases from J; junction bases left unmatched: 3. Per germline, CDR1 MNHEY and CDR2 SMNVEV (reference sequence). This CDR3 contains 14 residues. The data were taken from a study of cytomegalovirus exposure and HLA in healthy donors. Whole-study findings and limits: In vitro, a few CMV-associated chains proved specific for CMV antigens. Most TCR sequences were uncommon, yet certain public TCRs appeared in many donors. Both high specificity and high sensitivity reportedly marked the classifier's diagnosis of cytomegalovirus status.

PCR used 60 Vbeta primers and 13 Jbeta primers. TCRdb's table, derived via immunoSEQ multiplex PCR, lists solely in-frame clones and lacks some. The sample holds about 140,000 clones, roughly 70% seen once. Sample: PBMCs. The chain recombines TRBV27 with TRBJ2-2; 9 bases are shared with TRBD2. The receptor comes from a man aged 60 to 69 in good health and CMV-seronegative. The CDR3 here is CASCLAGNTGELFF. In nucleotides, the CDR3 is TGTGCCAGCTGCCTAGCGGGAAACACCGGGGAGCTGTTTTTT.